What follows describes a single T cell receptor beta chain. Some clones are missing from TCRdb's copy, which holds only in-frame ones; the method was immunoSEQ multiplex PCR. The sample carries roughly 140,000 clones, 89% recorded once. The entry originates in a study of control samples from healthy donors and cancer patients. The ends lost 8 bases at V and 0 bases at J; junction bases unmatched: 3. The length of the CDR3 is 14 residues. CDR1 and CDR2 (germline): ENHRY, SYGVKD. The TCR originated in a man aged 25-45 years in good health. Sample: blood. The chain recombines TRBV10-3 with TRBJ1-1; TRBD1 agrees at 10 bases. CDR3 coding DNA: TGTGCCATCGGGACAGGGGTGGTGAACACTGAAGCTTTCTTT. Encoded protein: CAIGTGVVNTEAFF.